The 13 T cell receptor beta chains listed next were all sequenced from one sample in a study of cytomegalovirus exposure and HLA in healthy donors. PCR used 60 Vbeta primers and 13 Jbeta primers. TCRdb's copy holds only in-frame clones and misses some; the assay was immunoSEQ multiplex PCR. The sample gives fewer than 200,000 clones, about 83% of which show up once; about 1.7% is in the top ten. Sequencing used PBMCs. These receptors were collected from a man aged 40-50 years in good health and CMV-seropositive.

The chain recombines TRBV7-2 with TRBJ1-2; D gene unclear. From germline, CDR1 is SGHTA and CDR2 FQGNSA. The V gene lost 5 bases and the J gene lost 6 bases, with 7 bases spanning the gap. This CDR3 region has 11 residues. CDR3 loop: CASSQHNGYTF. The CDR3 DNA is TGTGCCAGCAGCCAACACAATGGCTACACCTTC.

The chain joins TRBV5-5 to TRBJ2-2; a weak D match, TRBD2 (5 bases). The V gene's germline CDR1 is SGHKS and CDR2 YYEKEE (reference sequence). V was shortened by 4 bases and J by 5 bases, with 12 bases between the two germline ends. The CDR3 runs to 14 residues. The CDR3 sequence: CASSAHEGTGELFF. The CDR3 nucleotides read TGTGCCAGCAGCGCACATGAGGGTACCGGGGAGCTGTTTTTT.

The chain carries TRBV18 and TRBJ2-7; D not certain. This CDR3 contains 13 residues. Germline lookup yields CDR1 KGHSH and CDR2 LQKENI. The V and J ends lost 3 bases and 4 bases respectively, with 10 bases between them. CDR3 sequence (DNA): TGTGCCAGCTCACCGGGCACTCCTTACGAGCAGTACTTC. Residues: CASSPGTPYEQYF.

The chain combines TRBV2 with TRBJ2-7; possibly TRBD1 for D (5 bases). Germline assignment: CDR1 SNHLY and CDR2 FYNNEI. The CDR3 extends over 12 amino acids. V was cut by 6 bases and J by 2 bases, with 8 bases left in between. CDR3 nucleotides: TGTGCCAGCAGCAGGGCAGCCTACGAGCAGTACTTC. Residues: CASSRAAYEQYF.

V gene TRBV28 combines with J gene TRBJ1-3; a weak D match, TRBD1 (5 bases). This CDR3 has 15 amino acids. Trimming removed 8 bases at V and 0 bases at J, with 14 bases between. Germline loops: CDR1 MDHEN, CDR2 SYDVKM. CDR3 sequence: CASVAQADSGNTIYF. The CDR3 coding sequence is TGTGCCAGCGTTGCACAGGCGGACTCTGGAAACACCATATATTTT.

This chain connects TRBV2 to TRBJ1-3; D is possibly TRBD1 (6 bases). The CDR3 sequence is 17 residues long. V shed 5 bases and J shed 2 bases, with 19 bases lying between them. Germline values: CDR1 SNHLY, CDR2 FYNNEI. CDR3 DNA: TGTGCCAGCAGTACTAACTTATACAGGGTTGCTGGAAACACCATATATTTT. Encoded protein: CASSTNLYRVAGNTIYF.

V is TRBV7-2 and J is TRBJ1-3; maybe TRBD1 (6 bases). V lost 0 bases and J 9 bases, leaving 24 bases between the germline ends. This CDR3 has 18 amino acids. Germline CDR1 and CDR2: SGHTA and FQGNSA. The CDR3 region is CASSLALQQGSRLSTIYF. The CDR3 region has the DNA TGTGCCAGCAGCTTAGCCCTACAACAGGGATCTCGATTGAGCACCATATATTTT.

The V call is TRBV27, the J call TRBJ1-1, with D perhaps TRBD1 (6 bases). V lost 3 bases and J 5 bases, leaving 16 bases between the germline ends. The length of the CDR3 is 15 residues. CDR1 is MNHEY and CDR2 is SMNVEV in the germline V gene (reference sequence). CDR3 region: CASSLLTQGWTEAFF. Written as DNA, the CDR3 is TGTGCCAGCAGTTTGTTGACACAGGGATGGACTGAAGCTTTCTTT.

The CDR3 is CASSHRTSGSYEQYF. The DNA of the CDR3 is TGTGCCAGCAGCCACCGGACTAGCGGGTCCTACGAGCAGTACTTC. The chain employs TRBV4-2 and TRBJ2-7, with TRBD2 matching over 11 bases. CDR3 length equals 15 residues. In germline, CDR1 is LGHNA, CDR2 YNFKEQ. V lost 3 bases to trimming and J lost 1 base; unmatched junction nucleotides: 2.

The chain combines TRBV5-1 with TRBJ2-2; D might be TRBD1 (6 bases). CDR3 length: 14 residues. The V end was cut by 4 bases, the J end by 13 bases, with 20 bases between. Germline CDR1 is SGHRS and CDR2 is YFSETQ. This CDR3 is CASSLTMGAGLLFF. CDR3 coding DNA: TGCGCCAGCAGCCTGACCATGGGGGCAGGATTGCTGTTTTTT.

This chain links TRBV19 with TRBJ1-1, with 9 positions matching TRBD1. This CDR3 spans 14 amino acids. The germline V gene encodes CDR1 LNHDA and CDR2 SQIVND (reference sequence). Germline trimming cut 3 bases from V and 6 bases from J; bases unmatched to any gene: 5. The CDR3 here is CASSIGTGNAEAFF. The CDR3 nucleotides read TGTGCCAGTAGTATCGGGACAGGGAATGCTGAAGCTTTCTTT.

This chain uses TRBV25-1 with TRBJ2-7; D is possibly TRBD1 (5 bases). In germline, CDR1 is MGHDK, CDR2 SYGVNS. The CDR3 has 16 amino acids. CDR3: CDDERTEGQGIYEQYF. The CDR3 DNA follows: TGTGACGACGAACGCACGGAAGGTCAGGGAATCTACGAGCAGTACTTC.

This chain joins TRBV28 and TRBJ1-2, with 7 nucleotides matching TRBD1. From germline, CDR1 is MDHEN and CDR2 SYDVKM. The J segment lost 6 bases and the V segment lost 3 bases, leaving 4 bases of the junction unmatched. This CDR3 is 13 amino acids long. The CDR3 region has the DNA TGTGCCAGCAGTTTGGGACAGTGGGATGGCTACACCTTC. This gives the protein CASSLGQWDGYTF.